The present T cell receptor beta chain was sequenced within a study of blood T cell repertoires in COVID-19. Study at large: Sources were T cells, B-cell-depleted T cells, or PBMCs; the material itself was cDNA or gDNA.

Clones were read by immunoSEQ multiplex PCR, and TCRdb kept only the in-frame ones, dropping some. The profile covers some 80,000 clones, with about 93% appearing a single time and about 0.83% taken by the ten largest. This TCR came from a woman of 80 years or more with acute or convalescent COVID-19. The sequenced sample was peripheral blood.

The CDR3 here is CASSLDRGRRETQYF. CDR3 in DNA: TGTGCCAGCAGCTTGGACAGGGGGCGCAGGGAGACCCAGTACTTC. The chain recombines TRBV7-2 with TRBJ2-5, with 11 bases lining up with TRBD1. The trim removed 3 bases at V and 5 bases at J, leaving 5 bases unmatched. Per germline, CDR1 SGHTA and CDR2 FQGNSA. This CDR3 has 15 residues.